Listed below are T cell receptor beta chains from one sample, sequenced in a study of technical replicates of blood from several donors. Generated by immunoSEQ multiplex PCR, the TCRdb table keeps only in-frame clones and is missing some. The sample has approximately 51,000 clones; over 85% are singletons. Input material: PBMCs. The receptors come from a human donor in good health. Some clones in this sample may be carry-over from other donors' samples. CDR3s include the opening cysteine and the closing phenylalanine or tryptophan. D genes are given only for firm matches. Clone size appears in some rows only: once, few, many, or a class for an expanded clone.

J gene | clone size | V gene | D gene | CDR3 protein
TRBJ2-3 | NA | TRBV7-2 | TRBD2 | CASSLELAGGTTQYF
TRBJ2-2 | NA | TRBV11-3 | TRBD1 | CASSARTGRGELFF
TRBJ2-5 | NA | TRBV13 | TRBD1 | CASSLRKRQGAQETQYF
TRBJ2-5 | few | TRBV7-8 | TRBD2 | CASSSIGLAEETQYF
TRBJ2-1 | NA | TRBV7-8 | TRBD2 | CASSSKARGGYNEQFF
TRBJ2-1 | once | TRBV7-9 | TRBD1 | CASSLWGQGRGNEQFF
TRBJ2-3 | NA | TRBV27 | NA | CASLGGTDTQYF
TRBJ2-7 | NA | TRBV6-6 | TRBD1 | CASSYSPGGLGEQYF
TRBJ1-2 | NA | TRBV10-3 | NA | CATRRQGKFGYTF
TRBJ2-1 | NA | TRBV6-5 | TRBD2 | CASSYVAGGPNEQFF
TRBJ1-3 | NA | TRBV4-2 | NA | CASQRNSGNTIYF
TRBJ1-1 | NA | TRBV28 | NA | CASSLEVEAFF
TRBJ1-2 | NA | TRBV5-6 | NA | CASSLAGGVYGYTF
TRBJ2-2 | NA | TRBV9 | TRBD2 | CASSVEREALRAGELFF
TRBJ2-1 | NA | TRBV6-1 | TRBD2 | CASSPSGRAVEQFF
TRBJ1-4 | NA | TRBV7-6 | TRBD1 | CASSLGNRGEKLFF
TRBJ2-3 | once | TRBV4-3 | TRBD2 | CASSQSWGEGSDTQYF
TRBJ2-7 | NA | TRBV5-4 | TRBD1 | CASTVTGGKIDEQYF
TRBJ1-2 | NA | TRBV7-9 | TRBD1 | CAILVQGQGDYGYTF
TRBJ2-2 | NA | TRBV19 | NA | CASTPGEYHTGELFF
TRBJ2-7 | NA | TRBV18 | NA | CASSSGTPPREQYF
TRBJ2-2 | NA | TRBV11-3 | NA | CASSFLTNPPTGELFF
TRBJ1-5 | NA | TRBV27 | TRBD1 | CASCGGGSQCGNQPQHF
TRBJ1-2 | NA | TRBV7-9 | NA | CASSPREAYGYTF
TRBJ2-5 | NA | TRBV5-1 | TRBD1 | CASRRDRGRGETQYF
TRBJ2-7 | NA | TRBV23-1 | TRBD2 | CASTPREAGLPWEQYF